This TCR beta chain originates from a study of CD8 T cells in Susac syndrome. Reverse transcription of roughly 0.5 to 1 ug RNA used random hexamers. TCRdb redid the calling of the immunoSEQ multiplex PCR reads with MiXCR, one entry per CDR3 protein. The sample yields about 130,000 distinct CDR3 sequences, roughly 93% seen once. V lost 6 bases and J lost 8, with 17 bases in between. This CDR3 contains 14 residues. Per germline, CDR1 SNHLY and CDR2 FYNNEI. The chain links TRBV2 to TRBJ2-1, with D perhaps matching TRBD2 (6 bases). The TCR was taken from a human donor with multiple sclerosis. The sample consisted of CD8+ T cells from PBMCs. CDR3 DNA sequence: TGTGCCAGCAGCCTCGTCCGGGAGCTGGATGAGCAGTTCTTC. The encoded protein is CASSLVRELDEQFF.